Below are 20 T cell receptor beta chains sequenced from a single sample in a study of cytomegalovirus exposure and HLA in healthy donors. The PCR ran on 60 Vbeta and 13 Jbeta primers. Repertoires were generated with immunoSEQ multiplex PCR, while TCRdb's copy carries only in-frame clones and drops some. The table includes 130,000 to 150,000 clones, roughly 75% detected once. The sample comprised PBMCs. These receptors originate from a man aged 25 to 40 in good health and CMV-seronegative.

This chain connects TRBV5-6 to TRBJ2-3, with 8 bases lining up with TRBD2. This CDR3 has 17 amino acids. V trimming: 2 bases; J trimming: 0 bases; junction bases outside the gene matches: 8. Germline CDR1 reads SGHDT; CDR2 reads YYEEEE. The CDR3 DNA sequence: TGTGCCAGCAGCTTTTTGGGTTCGGGAGGGAGCACAGATACGCAGTATTTT. It encodes CASSFLGSGGSTDTQYF.

The rearrangement links TRBV30 to TRBJ2-1, with D possibly matching TRBD2 (5 bases). Germline assignment: CDR1 GTSNPN and CDR2 SVGIG (reference sequence). This CDR3 has 14 amino acids. The germline V and J ends were trimmed by 6 bases and 0 bases, with 12 bases remaining between them. Here the CDR3 DNA reads TGTGCCTGCGCCGGACTTAGCTCCTACAATGAGCAGTTCTTC. Translation gives CACAGLSSYNEQFF.

Remarks on this clone: One end of the junction is discordant with germline, which a read error may explain. The chain's CDR3 is CASSEAGGWETQYF. CDR3 sequence (DNA): TGTGCCAGCAGCGAAGCGGGGGGATGGGAGACCCAGTACTTC. The V gene is TRBV2, the J gene TRBJ2-5; 9 bases map to TRBD2. The germline V gene encodes CDR1 SNHLY and CDR2 FYNNEI. The CDR3 is made up of 14 amino acids.

This clone turned up a few times. This chain uses TRBV9 with TRBJ1-1; TRBD1 matches at 7 bases. The CDR3 length is 16 residues. CDR1 and CDR2 (germline): SGDLS, YYNGEE. Germline trimming cut 3 bases from V and 0 bases from J; bases unmatched to any gene: 8. CDR3 amino acids: CASSAGQPLMNTEAFF. DNA of the CDR3: TGTGCCAGCAGCGCGGGACAGCCCCTGATGAACACTGAAGCTTTCTTT.

Only a few counts were recorded for this clone. The rearrangement links TRBV6-5 to TRBJ2-7; TRBD2 aligns across 7 bases. Germline V lookup: CDR1 MNHEY, CDR2 SVGAGI. CDR3 length equals 15 residues. V was pared by 6 bases and J by 0 bases, with 8 bases of the junction left unmatched. This CDR3 is CASRPPGGPSYEQYF. Here the CDR3 DNA reads TGTGCCAGCAGGCCCCCGGGAGGCCCCTCCTACGAGCAGTACTTC.

The J gene is TRBJ2-7, the V gene TRBV10-1; 8 positions match TRBD1. The V and J ends lost 3 bases and 4 bases, in that order; junction bases with no gene match: 5. Germline assignment: CDR1 WNHNN and CDR2 SYGVQD (reference sequence). This CDR3 is 14 amino acids long. CDR3 protein: CASSDYRGRYEQYF. The CDR3 bases are TGCGCCAGCAGTGACTACAGGGGGAGATACGAGCAGTACTTC.

The chain employs TRBV9 and TRBJ2-1; 10 bases map to TRBD2. CDR3 length equals 15 residues. Trimming took 6 bases from V and 4 from J; bases not matched to a gene: 7. CDR1 and CDR2 from the germline V gene are SGDLS and YYNGEE. For the CDR3, the DNA is TGTGCCAGCAACCAAAAGCGGGGGGGTTACAATGAGCAGTTCTTC. Protein product: CASNQKRGGYNEQFF. Complete variable domain (other parts from reference TRBV9 and TRBJ2-1): DSGVTQTPKHLITATGQRVTLRCSPRSGDLSVYWYQQSLDQGLQFLIQYYNGEERAKGNILERFSAQQFPDLHSELNLSSLELGDSALYFCASNQKRGGYNEQFFGPGTRLTVL.

The genes are TRBV5-4 and TRBJ2-1, with TRBD2 as a possible D gene (5 bases). Germline values: CDR1 SGHNT, CDR2 YYREEE (reference sequence). The CDR3 sequence is 16 residues long. Between the trimmed V and J ends, which lost 0 bases and 6 bases, there was a span of 16 bases. The CDR3 DNA is TGTGCCAGCAGCTTGGCCCACCGGACGGCGGGCAATGAGCAGTTCTTC. This sequence encodes CASSLAHRTAGNEQFF.

The V call is TRBV2, the J call TRBJ1-2; tentative D call: TRBD1 (6 bases). Trimming took 8 bases from V and 8 from J, leaving 9 bases between them. This CDR3 region has 10 residues. CDR1 and CDR2 from the germline V gene are SNHLY and FYNNEI. The CDR3 sequence is CASYREGYTF. The CDR3 DNA sequence: TGTGCCAGCTACAGGGAGGGCTACACCTTC.

As for this clone: Sequence at one end of the junction differs from germline and may be a read error. The chain is built from TRBV29-1 and TRBJ1-2; no reliable D call. The CDR3 spans 13 residues. The germline CDR1 and CDR2 sequences are SQVTM and ANQGSEA. The CDR3 nucleotides read TGCAGCGTTGAAGAATGGGAGGACTATGGCTACCCCTTC. This gives the protein CSVEEWEDYGYPF.

The V call is TRBV18, the J call TRBJ2-3; tentative D call: TRBD2 (6 bases). Germline CDR1 KGHSH, CDR2 LQKENI. Trimming cost V 3 bases and J 2 bases, with 15 bases left between them. The CDR3 consists of 16 residues. The CDR3 protein is CASSPSHWDSTDTQYF. For the CDR3, the DNA is TGTGCCAGCTCACCCTCGCATTGGGACTCCACAGATACGCAGTATTTT.

This clone was seen just once. V gene TRBV19 combines with J gene TRBJ2-3; possibly TRBD2 for D (6 bases). CDR3 length: 15 residues. Per germline, CDR1 LNHDA and CDR2 SQIVND (reference sequence). Trimming cost V 6 bases and J 1 base, with 14 bases left between them. The CDR3 sequence: CASRTSSEGTDTQYF. In nucleotides, the CDR3 is TGTGCCAGTAGAACTAGCTCGGAGGGCACAGATACGCAGTATTTT.

The chain carries TRBV4-1 and TRBJ2-5, with 7 bases identical to TRBD1. The end of the DNA is better explained by TRBJ2-7, so the J call may be wrong. The germline CDR1 and CDR2 sequences are MGHRA and YSYEKL. This CDR3 has 13 amino acids. The CDR3: CASSLSGGYEQYF. The CDR3 region has the DNA TGCGCCAGCAGCCTCTCAGGGGGATACGAGCAGTACTTC.

The CDR3 is CASSQDLAAPSYNEQFF. DNA of the CDR3: TGCGCCAGCAGCCAAGATTTAGCGGCCCCCTCCTACAATGAGCAGTTCTTC. The rearrangement uses TRBV4-1 and TRBJ2-1, with D perhaps matching TRBD2 (6 bases). Per germline, CDR1 MGHRA and CDR2 YSYEKL. The V gene lost 0 bases and the J gene lost 0 bases, with 12 bases spanning the gap. This CDR3 is 17 amino acids long.

This clone was seen just once. J is TRBJ1-3 and V is TRBV23-1; 10 nucleotides agree with TRBD1. TRBV23-1 is marked as an open reading frame, function uncertain. V shed 7 bases, J shed 3 bases, and the junction held 9 bases outside the gene matches. The CDR3 length is 16 residues. This chain's CDR3 is CASIPSGTGVGNTIYF. As DNA, the CDR3 is TGCGCCAGCATTCCATCAGGGACAGGGGTTGGAAACACCATATATTTT.

The rearrangement joins TRBV7-9 to TRBJ1-5, with TRBD1 identical over 7 bases. This CDR3 has 15 amino acids. The J segment lost 3 bases and the V segment lost 4 bases, leaving 6 bases of the junction unmatched. Germline CDR1 reads SEHNR; CDR2 reads FQNEAQ (reference sequence). The CDR3 coding sequence is TGTGCCAGCAGCTCGACAGGGTTCCCCAATCAGCCCCAGCATTTT. Its translation is CASSSTGFPNQPQHF.

The V and J genes are TRBV30 and TRBJ2-3; TRBD2 matches 9 bases. Germline loops: CDR1 GTSNPN, CDR2 SVGIG (reference sequence). The CDR3 sequence is 17 residues long. V was clipped by 0 bases and J by 0 bases; unmatched bases: 7. CDR3 nucleotides: TGTGCCTGGAGTGTACGGATTAGCGGGAGAAGCACAGATACGCAGTATTTT. Translating gives CAWSVRISGRSTDTQYF.

The chain uses TRBV28 and TRBJ2-1; TRBD1 agrees at 7 bases. The CDR3 runs 18 residues. V shed 4 bases, J shed 3 bases, and the junction held 15 bases outside the gene matches. Germline V CDR1 and CDR2: MDHEN, SYDVKM. This chain's CDR3 is CASSSIKTGPAGYNEQFF. The DNA of the CDR3 is TGTGCCAGCAGTTCCATCAAGACAGGGCCCGCGGGCTACAATGAGCAGTTCTTC. Together with reference TRBV28 and TRBJ2-1, the CDR3 gives the full variable domain: DVKVTQSSRYLVKRTGEKVFLECVQDMDHENMFWYRQDPGLGLRLIYFSYDVKMKEKGDIPEGYSVSREKKERFSLILESASTNQTSMYLCASSSIKTGPAGYNEQFFGPGTRLTVL.

The rearrangement uses TRBV25-1 and TRBJ2-3, with D maybe TRBD2 (5 bases). The CDR3 totals 17 residues. Germline V gene lookup returns CDR1 MGHDK and CDR2 SYGVNS. V lost 1 base and J lost 1, with 15 bases in between. The CDR3 nucleotides are TGTGCCAGCAGTGAATGGAAGGGAGAGAGGGGCACAGATACGCAGTATTTT. This translates into CASSEWKGERGTDTQYF.

The chain recombines TRBV30 with TRBJ2-1; D is uncertain. CDR1 is GTSNPN, CDR2 SVGIG, per germline (reference sequence). The CDR3 sequence is 11 residues long. Trimming left V 4 bases short and J 6 bases short, with 7 bases between. The CDR3 region is CAWKQSNEQFF. DNA of the CDR3: TGTGCCTGGAAACAAAGCAATGAGCAGTTCTTC.